This record concerns one T cell receptor (beta chain) sequence. Antigen: not known. This entry is derived from a study of cytomegalovirus exposure and HLA in healthy donors. Overall study results and limits: Per published reports, the classifier diagnosed cytomegalovirus status with high specificity and sensitivity.

The CDR3 extends over 12 amino acids. Per germline, CDR1 GTSNPN and CDR2 SVGIG (reference sequence). The V segment lost 5 bases and the J segment 3 bases; nucleotides outside the gene matches: 3. Vbeta (60) and Jbeta (13) primers were used in the PCR. Libraries were prepared by immunoSEQ multiplex PCR; TCRdb keeps only in-frame clonotypes and omits some of them. The sample carries more than 200,000 clones, around 76% recorded once. The rearrangement links TRBV30 to TRBJ2-7; 8 bases map to TRBD2. The origin of this receptor is a man aged 40-49 years in good health and CMV-seropositive. Input material: PBMCs. The CDR3 here is CAWSGGGYEQYF. The CDR3 bases are TGTGCCTGGTCGGGGGGGGGCTACGAGCAGTACTTC.